These 10 T cell receptor beta chains were sequenced from one sample in a study of T-cell memory formation after mild COVID-19. TCRdb re-called the 5' RACE reads through MiXCR, storing one row per CDR3 protein. The sample records around 410,000 distinct CDR3 sequences, around 22% being singletons. The specimen was PBMCs or a T cell subset sorted from them (not recorded which). These receptors originate from an adult woman who had mild COVID-19 (a few samples of this study predate the infection). Cell type and time point are not known.

CDR3 sequence reads: CASSLDRNNQPQHF. For the CDR3, the DNA is TGTGCCAGCAGCTTGGACAGGAACAATCAGCCCCAGCATTTT. The chain has TRBV13 and TRBJ1-5, with 7 nucleotides matching TRBD1. Germline trimming cut 3 bases from V and 3 bases from J; bases unmatched to any gene: 2. CDR1 and CDR2 (germline): PRHDT, FYEKMQ (reference sequence). The CDR3 is 14 amino acids.

This clonotype has just a few counts. This chain joins TRBV19 and TRBJ2-7; D tentatively reads TRBD1 or TRBD2 (6 bases each). Germline values: CDR1 LNHDA, CDR2 SQIVND (reference sequence). The CDR3 has 14 amino acids. The V gene lost 4 bases and the J gene lost 2 bases, with 12 bases spanning the gap. The CDR3 coding sequence is TGTGCCAGTAGTAAGGGGGGCGAGCCCTACGAGCAGTACTTC. Translation: CASSKGGEPYEQYF.

This clonotype appeared many times. The chain has TRBV12-3 or TRBV12-4 and TRBJ2-7, with 10 positions matching TRBD2. The CDR3 has 14 residues. With V trimmed by 5 bases and J by 9 bases, 10 bases remained unmatched. CDR3 residues: CASSAVGLAAGQYF. CDR3 coding DNA: TGTGCCAGCAGTGCGGTCGGACTAGCGGCCGGGCAGTACTTC.

Only a few counts were recorded for this clonotype. The CDR3 loop reads CASSRQPGRNNEQFF. The CDR3 coding sequence is TGTGCCAGCAGCCGACAGCCCGGTAGAAACAATGAGCAGTTCTTC. The chain has TRBV5-6 and TRBJ2-1; weak D call: TRBD1 (5 bases). Germline CDR1 SGHDT, CDR2 YYEEEE. The CDR3 extends over 15 amino acids. V lost 4 bases and J lost 5, with 16 bases in between.

V and J are TRBV7-9 and TRBJ1-1; D gene uncertain. Per germline, CDR1 SEHNR and CDR2 FQNEAQ (reference sequence). The CDR3 runs to 12 residues. Trimming removed 6 bases from V and 7 bases from J, with 12 bases in between. The CDR3 bases are TGTGCCAGCAGTACCGTGCGGGATGAAGCTTTCTTT. Amino acids: CASSTVRDEAFF. Based on the CDR3 plus reference TRBV7-9 and TRBJ1-1, the full variable domain is DTGVSQNPRHKITKRGQNVTFRCDPISEHNRLYWYRQTLGQGPEFLTYFQNEAQLEKSRLLSDRFSAERPKGSFSTLEIQRTEQGDSAMYLCASSTVRDEAFFGQGTRLTVV.

J is TRBJ1-5 and V is TRBV6-2 or TRBV6-3; maybe TRBD1 (6 bases). Trimming shortened V by 7 bases and J by 0 bases, and 13 bases separated the two germline ends. CDR1 and CDR2 from the germline V gene are MNHEY and SVGEGT. This CDR3 is built from 15 residues. CDR3 sequence: CASKRQAISNQPQHF. The CDR3 region has the DNA TGTGCCAGCAAGCGACAGGCAATTAGCAATCAGCCCCAGCATTTT.

J is TRBJ1-2 and V is TRBV5-1; tentative D call: TRBD1 (5 bases). The CDR3 is made up of 15 amino acids. Looked up from germline, CDR1 is SGHRS and CDR2 is YFSETQ. V lost 2 bases and J 5 bases, leaving 16 bases between the germline ends. In nucleotides, the CDR3 is TGCGCCAGCAGCTTCGACCCGGGGGTGGCGTATGGCTACACCTTC. Encoded protein: CASSFDPGVAYGYTF.

This clonotype was counted ten times or more. J is TRBJ2-7 and V is TRBV5-1; maybe TRBD1 (5 bases). Germline V lookup: CDR1 SGHRS, CDR2 YFSETQ. Deletions cut 4 bases from V and 4 bases from J, with 15 bases between. CDR3 length: 14 residues. The CDR3 loop reads CASSQTARAYEQYF. CDR3 DNA: TGCGCCAGCAGCCAAACCGCCAGGGCGTACGAGCAGTACTTC. Variable domain in full (rest from reference TRBV5-1 and TRBJ2-7): KAGVTQTPRYLIKTRGQQVTLSCSPISGHRSVSWYQQTPGQGLQFLFEYFSETQRNKGNFPGRFSGRQFSNSRSEMNVSTLELGDSALYLCASSQTARAYEQYFGPGTRLTVT.

The CDR3 DNA reads TGCAATCCGAGGACAGGGTTGGGGCAGTTCTTC. Protein: CNPRTGLGQFF. The chain has TRBV20-1 and TRBJ2-1, with 8 nucleotides matching TRBD1. The CDR3 loop spans 11 amino acids. Germline values: CDR1 DFQATT, CDR2 SNEGSKA (reference sequence).

This clonotype was detected only a few times. The chain is built from TRBV12-3 or TRBV12-4 and TRBJ1-5, with D unclear. The V end lost 5 bases, the J end lost 0 bases, and 5 bases lay between the germline ends. This CDR3 comprises 13 residues. CDR3 sequence reads: CASSADSNQPQHF. CDR3 nucleotides: TGTGCCAGCAGTGCAGATAGCAATCAGCCCCAGCATTTT.